What follows are 8 T cell receptor beta chains derived from one specimen sequenced in a study of CD8+ T cells in alopecia areata. After isolation, RNA underwent reverse transcription to generate cDNA as the sequencing template. Sequencing was performed with immunoSEQ multiplex PCR; in TCRdb, only in-frame clones are kept and a portion is missing. Of around 200,000 clones in the sample, 63% were seen once. The material was CD4+ T cells sorted from blood, obtained at week 0. These receptors were collected from a human donor with alopecia areata.

V and J are TRBV15 and TRBJ1-1; no clear D. Germline V gene lookup returns CDR1 LNHNV and CDR2 YYDKDF (reference sequence). The V gene lost 5 bases and the J gene lost 1 base, with 11 bases spanning the gap. CDR3 length: 14 residues. Here the CDR3 reads CATSAQQQNTEAFF. Here the CDR3 DNA reads TGTGCCACCAGCGCCCAACAGCAGAACACTGAAGCTTTCTTT.

The chain carries TRBV9 and TRBJ2-3; no definite D call. The germline gives CDR1 SGDLS, CDR2 YYNGEE. V gave up 4 bases and J gave up 9 bases, with 12 bases separating them. There are 12 residues in the CDR3. As DNA, the CDR3 is TGTGCCAGCAGCCTAGAGACTGGCACGCAGTATTTT. It is translated as CASSLETGTQYF.

The V gene is TRBV30, the J gene TRBJ2-1; D gene ambiguous. The germline V gene has CDR1 GTSNPN and CDR2 SVGIG (reference sequence). Trimming cost V 3 bases and J 8 bases, with 14 bases left between them. The CDR3 spans 13 residues. The chain's CDR3 is CAWSGTESDEQFF. CDR3 nucleotides: TGTGCCTGGAGCGGAACCGAAAGCGATGAGCAGTTCTTC.

J is TRBJ1-4 and V is TRBV7-2; TRBD1 matches 8 bases. This CDR3 is 15 amino acids long. CDR1 SGHTA and CDR2 FQGNSA come from the germline V gene. Germline trimming cut 5 bases from V and 7 bases from J; bases unmatched to any gene: 9. The CDR3 here is CASSTMTGVGEKLFF. In nucleotides, the CDR3 is TGTGCCAGCAGCACCATGACAGGGGTTGGTGAAAAACTGTTTTTT.

The J gene is TRBJ2-7, the V gene TRBV7-8; no reliable D call. The germline CDR1 and CDR2 sequences are SGHVS and FQNEAQ. Trimming took off 6 bases at V and 1 base at J, with 4 bases between the two ends. The CDR3 has 11 amino acids. The CDR3 nucleotides are TGTGCCAGCAGTGGGTCCTACGAGCAGTACTTC. Its protein product is CASSGSYEQYF.

The chain has TRBV6-5 and TRBJ2-4, with 12 bases fitting TRBD1. After removal of 5 bases from V and 9 bases from J, the junction contained 8 bases not matched to a gene. The CDR3 is 15 residues long. Germline loops: CDR1 MNHEY, CDR2 SVGAGI. As DNA, the CDR3 is TGTGCCAGCAGTCAATTGGGACAGGGGGCTAGCATTCAGTACTTC. It codes for CASSQLGQGASIQYF.

This clone appeared once. The rearrangement links TRBV7-2 to TRBJ1-6, with unresolved D. In germline, CDR1 is SGHTA, CDR2 FQGNSA. The CDR3 sequence is 14 residues long. V was pared by 8 bases and J by 6 bases, with 14 bases between. The CDR3 coding sequence is TGTGCCAGCGGAAGACTGGAGGGTAATTCACCCCTCCACTTT. Its protein is CASGRLEGNSPLHF.

The rearrangement uses TRBV29-1 and TRBJ2-3, with D unresolved. The germline V gene has CDR1 SQVTM and CDR2 ANQGSEA. With 8 bases removed from V and 2 bases from J, the gap between germline ends came to 11 bases. The CDR3 sequence is 12 residues long. The CDR3: CSSMMHTDTQYF. The CDR3 DNA is TGCAGCTCGATGATGCACACAGATACGCAGTATTTT.